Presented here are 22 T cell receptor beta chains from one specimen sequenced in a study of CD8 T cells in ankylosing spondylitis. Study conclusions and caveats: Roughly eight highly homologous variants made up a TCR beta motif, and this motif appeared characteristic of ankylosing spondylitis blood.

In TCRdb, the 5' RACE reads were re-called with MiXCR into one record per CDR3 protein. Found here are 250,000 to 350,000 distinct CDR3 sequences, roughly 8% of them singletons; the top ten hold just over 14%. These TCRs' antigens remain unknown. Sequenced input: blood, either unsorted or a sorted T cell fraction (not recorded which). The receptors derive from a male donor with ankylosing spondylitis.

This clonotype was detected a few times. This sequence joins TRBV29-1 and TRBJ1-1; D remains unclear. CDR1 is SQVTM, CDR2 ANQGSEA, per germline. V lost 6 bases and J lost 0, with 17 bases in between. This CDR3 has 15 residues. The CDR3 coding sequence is TGCAGCGTCGACCGCGGGCAGGTCATGAACACTGAAGCTTTCTTT. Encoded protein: CSVDRGQVMNTEAFF.

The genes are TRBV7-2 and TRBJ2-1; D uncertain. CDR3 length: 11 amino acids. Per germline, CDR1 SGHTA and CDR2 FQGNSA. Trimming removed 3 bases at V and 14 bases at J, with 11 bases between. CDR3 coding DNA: TGTGCCAGCAGCTTTCTTGAGCCTGAGTTCTTC. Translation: CASSFLEPEFF.

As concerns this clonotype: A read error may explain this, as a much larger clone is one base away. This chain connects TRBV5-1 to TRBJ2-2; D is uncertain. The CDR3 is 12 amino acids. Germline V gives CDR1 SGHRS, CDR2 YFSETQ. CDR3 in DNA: TGCACCAGCAGATTCGGCACCGGGGAGCTGTTTTTT. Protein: CTSRFGTGELFF. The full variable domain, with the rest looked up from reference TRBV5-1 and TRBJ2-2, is KAGVTQTPRYLIKTRGQQVTLSCSPISGHRSVSWYQQTPGQGLQFLFEYFSETQRNKGNFPGRFSGRQFSNSRSEMNVSTLELGDSALYLCTSRFGTGELFFGEGSRLTVL.

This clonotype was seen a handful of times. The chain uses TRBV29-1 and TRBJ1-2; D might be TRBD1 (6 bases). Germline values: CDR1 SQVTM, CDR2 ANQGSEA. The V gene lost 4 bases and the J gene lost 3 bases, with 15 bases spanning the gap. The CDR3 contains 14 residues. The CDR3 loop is CSVGPSAGDYGYTF. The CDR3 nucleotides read TGCAGCGTTGGTCCCTCCGCAGGGGACTATGGCTACACCTTC.

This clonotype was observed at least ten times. Here the CDR3 reads CASSYRGSGIAYEQFF. CDR3 coding DNA: TGTGCCAGCAGTTACCGTGGTAGCGGGATAGCGTATGAGCAGTTCTTC. The chain has TRBV6-5 and TRBJ2-1; 8 nucleotides line up with TRBD2. CDR3 size: 16 residues. Germline V gives CDR1 MNHEY, CDR2 SVGAGI. J lost 8 bases, V lost 2 bases, and 11 bases had no gene match.

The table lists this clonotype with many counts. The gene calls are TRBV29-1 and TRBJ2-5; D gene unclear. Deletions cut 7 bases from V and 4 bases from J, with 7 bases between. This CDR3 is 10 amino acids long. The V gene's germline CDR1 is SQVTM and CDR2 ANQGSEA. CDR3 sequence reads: CSGWGETQYF. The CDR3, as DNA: TGCAGCGGTTGGGGAGAGACCCAGTACTTC.

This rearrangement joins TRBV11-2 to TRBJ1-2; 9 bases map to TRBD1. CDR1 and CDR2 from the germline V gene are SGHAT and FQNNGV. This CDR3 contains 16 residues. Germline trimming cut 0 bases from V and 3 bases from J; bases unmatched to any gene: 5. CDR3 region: CASSLDQTGGYYGYTF. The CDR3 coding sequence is TGTGCCAGCAGCTTAGACCAGACAGGGGGATACTATGGCTACACCTTC.

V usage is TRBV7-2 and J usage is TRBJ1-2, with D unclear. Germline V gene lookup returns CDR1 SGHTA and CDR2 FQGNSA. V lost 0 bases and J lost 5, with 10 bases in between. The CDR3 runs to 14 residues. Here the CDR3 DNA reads TGTGCCAGCAGCTTAGCGGCTAACGGGTATGGCTACACCTTC. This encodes CASSLAANGYGYTF.

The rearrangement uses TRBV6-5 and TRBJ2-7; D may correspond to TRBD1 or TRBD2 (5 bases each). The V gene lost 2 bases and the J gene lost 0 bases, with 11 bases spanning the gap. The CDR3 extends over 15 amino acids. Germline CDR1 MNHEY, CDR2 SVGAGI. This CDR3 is CASSYGGPGSYEQYF. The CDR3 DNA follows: TGTGCCAGCAGTTACGGGGGTCCCGGCTCCTACGAGCAGTACTTC.

As DNA, the CDR3 is TGCAGTGCTAGAGATGGTGGCAAGTACGAGCAGTACTTC. This gives the protein CSARDGGKYEQYF. V is TRBV20-1 and J is TRBJ2-7, with D unresolved. V lost 0 bases and J 4 bases, leaving 10 bases between the germline ends. The CDR3 consists of 13 residues. Germline lookup yields CDR1 DFQATT and CDR2 SNEGSKA (reference sequence).

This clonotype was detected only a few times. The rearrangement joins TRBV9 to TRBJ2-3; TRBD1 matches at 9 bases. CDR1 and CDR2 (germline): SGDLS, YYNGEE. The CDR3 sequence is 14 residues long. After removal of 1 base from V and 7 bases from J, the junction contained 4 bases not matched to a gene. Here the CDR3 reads CASSVTGGTNTQYF. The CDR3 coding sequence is TGTGCCAGCAGCGTAACAGGGGGCACGAATACGCAGTATTTT.

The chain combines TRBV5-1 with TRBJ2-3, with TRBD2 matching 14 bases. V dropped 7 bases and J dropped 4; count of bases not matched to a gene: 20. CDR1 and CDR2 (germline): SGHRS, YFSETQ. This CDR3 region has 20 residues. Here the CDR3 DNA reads TGCGCCAGCGGCTGGAAGGGACTAGCGGGGGCTTCCGGATACGCAGATACGCAGTATTTT. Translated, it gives CASGWKGLAGASGYADTQYF. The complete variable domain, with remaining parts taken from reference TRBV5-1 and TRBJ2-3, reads KAGVTQTPRYLIKTRGQQVTLSCSPISGHRSVSWYQQTPGQGLQFLFEYFSETQRNKGNFPGRFSGRQFSNSRSEMNVSTLELGDSALYLCASGWKGLAGASGYADTQYFGPGTRLTVL.

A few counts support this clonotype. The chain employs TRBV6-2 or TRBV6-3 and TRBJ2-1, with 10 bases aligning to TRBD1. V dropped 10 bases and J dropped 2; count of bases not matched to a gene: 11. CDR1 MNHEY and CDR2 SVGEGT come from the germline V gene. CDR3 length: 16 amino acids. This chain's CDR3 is CAIRKGQGVTYNEQFF. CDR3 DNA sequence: TGTGCCATCAGAAAAGGACAGGGGGTCACCTACAATGAGCAGTTCTTC.

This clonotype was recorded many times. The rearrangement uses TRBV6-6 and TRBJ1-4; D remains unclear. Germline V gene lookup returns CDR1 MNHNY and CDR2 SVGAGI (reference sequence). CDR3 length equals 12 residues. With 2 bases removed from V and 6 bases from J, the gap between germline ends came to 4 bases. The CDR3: CASSYDDEKLFF. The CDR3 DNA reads TGTGCCAGCAGTTACGACGATGAAAAACTGTTTTTT.

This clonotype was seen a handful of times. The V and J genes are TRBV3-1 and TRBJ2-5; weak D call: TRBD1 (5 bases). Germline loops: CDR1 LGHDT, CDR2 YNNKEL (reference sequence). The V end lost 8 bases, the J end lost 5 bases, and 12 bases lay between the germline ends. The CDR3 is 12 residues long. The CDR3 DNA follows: TGTGCCAGCGGGGCCGCGGTCGAGACCCAGTACTTC. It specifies CASGAAVETQYF.

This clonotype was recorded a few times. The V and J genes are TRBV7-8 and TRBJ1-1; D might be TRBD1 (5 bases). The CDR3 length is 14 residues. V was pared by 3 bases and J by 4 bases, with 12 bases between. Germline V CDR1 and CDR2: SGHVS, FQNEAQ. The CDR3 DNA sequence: TGTGCCAGCAGCTTCACGGGGCCGGTCACTGAAGCTTTCTTT. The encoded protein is CASSFTGPVTEAFF.

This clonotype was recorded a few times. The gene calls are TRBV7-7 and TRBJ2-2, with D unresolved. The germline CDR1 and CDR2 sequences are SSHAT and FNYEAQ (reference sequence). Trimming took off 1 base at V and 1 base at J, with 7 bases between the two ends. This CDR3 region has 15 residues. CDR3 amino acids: CASSLDFGNTGELFF. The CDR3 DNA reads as TGTGCCAGCAGCTTAGACTTTGGGAACACCGGGGAGCTGTTTTTT.

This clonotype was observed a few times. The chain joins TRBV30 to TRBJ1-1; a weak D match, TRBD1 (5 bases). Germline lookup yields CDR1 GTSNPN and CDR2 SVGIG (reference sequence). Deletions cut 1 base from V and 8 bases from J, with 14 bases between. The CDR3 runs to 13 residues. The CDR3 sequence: CAWSASPDSEAFF. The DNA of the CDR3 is TGTGCCTGGAGTGCATCGCCTGACAGCGAAGCTTTCTTT.

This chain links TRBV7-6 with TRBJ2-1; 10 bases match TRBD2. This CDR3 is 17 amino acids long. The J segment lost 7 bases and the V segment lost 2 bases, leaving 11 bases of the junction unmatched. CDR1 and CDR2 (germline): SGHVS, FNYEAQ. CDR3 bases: TGTGCCAGCAGCTTAACGGGGGTAGCGGGAGGTTTGAATGAGCAGTTCTTC. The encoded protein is CASSLTGVAGGLNEQFF.

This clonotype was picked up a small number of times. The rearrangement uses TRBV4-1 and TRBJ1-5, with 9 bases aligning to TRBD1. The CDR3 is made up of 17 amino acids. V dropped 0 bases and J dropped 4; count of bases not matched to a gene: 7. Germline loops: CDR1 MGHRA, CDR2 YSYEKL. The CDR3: CASSQDNRGRGNQPQHF. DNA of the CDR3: TGCGCCAGCAGCCAAGATAACAGGGGGCGCGGAAATCAGCCCCAGCATTTT.

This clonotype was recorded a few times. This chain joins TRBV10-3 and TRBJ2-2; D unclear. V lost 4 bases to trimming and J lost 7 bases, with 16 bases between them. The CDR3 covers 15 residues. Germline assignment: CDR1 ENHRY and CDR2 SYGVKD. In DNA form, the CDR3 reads TGTGCCATCAGTGCCTCCTTCGTCGAAGGCGGGGAGCTGTTTTTT. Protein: CAISASFVEGGELFF.

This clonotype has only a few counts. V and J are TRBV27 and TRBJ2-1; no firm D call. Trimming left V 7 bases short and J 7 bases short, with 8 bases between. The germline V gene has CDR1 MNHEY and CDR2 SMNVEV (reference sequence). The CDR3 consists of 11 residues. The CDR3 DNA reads TGTGCCAGCACGATAGGAAATGAGCAGTTCTTC. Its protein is CASTIGNEQFF.